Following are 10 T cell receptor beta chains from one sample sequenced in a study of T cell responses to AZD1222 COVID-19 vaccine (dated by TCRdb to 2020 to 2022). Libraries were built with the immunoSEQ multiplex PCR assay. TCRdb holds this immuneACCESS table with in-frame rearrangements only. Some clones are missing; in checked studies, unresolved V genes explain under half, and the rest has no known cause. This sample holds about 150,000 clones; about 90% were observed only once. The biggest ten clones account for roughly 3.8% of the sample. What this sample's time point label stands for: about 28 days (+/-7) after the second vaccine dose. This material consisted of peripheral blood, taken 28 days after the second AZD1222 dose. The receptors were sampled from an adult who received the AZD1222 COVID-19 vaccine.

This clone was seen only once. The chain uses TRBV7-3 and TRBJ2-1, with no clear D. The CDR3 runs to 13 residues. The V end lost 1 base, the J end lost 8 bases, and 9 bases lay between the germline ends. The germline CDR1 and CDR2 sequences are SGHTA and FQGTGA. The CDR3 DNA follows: TGTGCCAGCAGCTTAAGTCAATGGGATGAGCAGTTCTTC. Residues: CASSLSQWDEQFF. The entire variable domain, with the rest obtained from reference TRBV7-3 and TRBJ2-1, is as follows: GAGVSQTPSNKVTEKGKYVELRCDPISGHTALYWYRQSLGQGPEFLIYFQGTGAADDSGLPNDRFFAVRPEGSVSTLKIQRTERGDSAVYLCASSLSQWDEQFFGPGTRLTVL.

The CDR3 spells CASSVGQSAYTF. The CDR3 nucleotides read TGTGCCAGCAGCGTAGGCCAGTCTGCCTACACCTTC. The chain employs TRBV9 and TRBJ1-2; D ambiguous. The V end lost 0 bases, the J end lost 10 bases, and 10 bases lay between the germline ends. Per germline, CDR1 SGDLS and CDR2 YYNGEE. CDR3 length: 12 amino acids.

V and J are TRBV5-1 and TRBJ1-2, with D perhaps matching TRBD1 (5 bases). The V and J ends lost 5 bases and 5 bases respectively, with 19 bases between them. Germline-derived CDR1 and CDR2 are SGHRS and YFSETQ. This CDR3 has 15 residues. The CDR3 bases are TGCGCCAGCAGTCTCCTTCCCGGGACGGAGTATGGCTACACCTTC. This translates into CASSLLPGTEYGYTF.

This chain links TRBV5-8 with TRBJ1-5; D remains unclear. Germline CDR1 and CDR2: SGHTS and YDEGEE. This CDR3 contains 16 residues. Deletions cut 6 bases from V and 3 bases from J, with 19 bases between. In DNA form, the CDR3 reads TGTGCCAGCAATCCTTTGCAAGGGTTTCACAATCAGCCCCAGCATTTT. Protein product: CASNPLQGFHNQPQHF.

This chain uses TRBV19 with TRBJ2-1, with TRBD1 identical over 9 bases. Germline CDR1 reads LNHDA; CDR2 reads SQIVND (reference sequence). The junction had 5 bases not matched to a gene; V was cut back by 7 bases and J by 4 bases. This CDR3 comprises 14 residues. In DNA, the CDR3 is TGTGCCAGTAAGCCGGGACAGGGTTACAATGAGCAGTTCTTC. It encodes CASKPGQGYNEQFF. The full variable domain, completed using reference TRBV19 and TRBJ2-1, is DGGITQSPKYLFRKEGQNVTLSCEQNLNHDAMYWYRQDPGQGLRLIYYSQIVNDFQKGDIAEGYSVSREKKESFPLTVTSAQKNPTAFYLCASKPGQGYNEQFFGPGTRLTVL.

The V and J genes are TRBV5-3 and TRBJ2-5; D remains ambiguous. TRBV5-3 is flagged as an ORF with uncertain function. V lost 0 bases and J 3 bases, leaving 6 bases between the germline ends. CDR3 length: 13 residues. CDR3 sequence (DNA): TGTGCCAGAAGCTTGGCACGCGAAGAGACCCAGTACTTC. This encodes CARSLAREETQYF.

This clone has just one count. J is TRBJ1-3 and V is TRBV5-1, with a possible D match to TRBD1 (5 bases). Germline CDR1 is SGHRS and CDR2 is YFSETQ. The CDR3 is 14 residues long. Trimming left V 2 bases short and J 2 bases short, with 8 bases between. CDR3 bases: TGCGCCAGCAGCTTCAGGGAGGCTGGAAACACCATATATTTT. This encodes CASSFREAGNTIYF.

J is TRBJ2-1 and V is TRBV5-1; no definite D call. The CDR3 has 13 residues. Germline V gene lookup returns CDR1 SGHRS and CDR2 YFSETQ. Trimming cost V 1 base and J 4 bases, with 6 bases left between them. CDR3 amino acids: CASSLSPYNEQFF. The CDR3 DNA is TGCGCCAGCAGCTTGTCTCCTTACAATGAGCAGTTCTTC.

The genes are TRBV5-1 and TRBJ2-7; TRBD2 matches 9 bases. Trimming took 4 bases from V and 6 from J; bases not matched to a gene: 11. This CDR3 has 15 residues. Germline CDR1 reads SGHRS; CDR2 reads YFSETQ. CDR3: CASSPQQAGGLEQYF. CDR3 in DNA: TGCGCCAGCAGCCCCCAACAAGCGGGAGGTCTCGAGCAGTACTTC.

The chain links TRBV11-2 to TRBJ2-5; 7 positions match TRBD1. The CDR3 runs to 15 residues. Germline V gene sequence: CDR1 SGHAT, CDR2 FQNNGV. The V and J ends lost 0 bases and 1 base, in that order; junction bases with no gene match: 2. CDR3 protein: CASSLDRGTQETQYF. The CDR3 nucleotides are TGTGCCAGCAGCTTAGACAGGGGGACCCAAGAGACCCAGTACTTC.